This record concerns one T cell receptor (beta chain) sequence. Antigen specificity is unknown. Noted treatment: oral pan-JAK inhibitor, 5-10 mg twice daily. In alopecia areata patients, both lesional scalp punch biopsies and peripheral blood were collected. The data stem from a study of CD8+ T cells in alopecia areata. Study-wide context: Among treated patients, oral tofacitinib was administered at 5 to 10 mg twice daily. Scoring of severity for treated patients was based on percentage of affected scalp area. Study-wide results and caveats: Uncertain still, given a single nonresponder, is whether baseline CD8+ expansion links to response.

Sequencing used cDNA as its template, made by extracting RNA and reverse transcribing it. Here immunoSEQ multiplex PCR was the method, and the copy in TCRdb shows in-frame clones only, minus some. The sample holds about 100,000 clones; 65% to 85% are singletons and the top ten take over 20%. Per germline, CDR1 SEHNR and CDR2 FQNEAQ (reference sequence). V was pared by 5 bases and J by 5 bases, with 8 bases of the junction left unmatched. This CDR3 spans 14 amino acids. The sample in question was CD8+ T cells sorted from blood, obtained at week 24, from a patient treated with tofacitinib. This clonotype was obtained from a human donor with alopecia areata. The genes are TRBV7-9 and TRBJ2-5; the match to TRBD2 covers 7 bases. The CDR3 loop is CASSRGSGVETQYF. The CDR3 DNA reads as TGTGCCAGCAGCCGCGGAAGCGGGGTTGAGACCCAGTACTTC. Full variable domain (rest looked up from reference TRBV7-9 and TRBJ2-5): DTGVSQNPRHKITKRGQNVTFRCDPISEHNRLYWYRQTLGQGPEFLTYFQNEAQLEKSRLLSDRFSAERPKGSFSTLEIQRTEQGDSAMYLCASSRGSGVETQYFGPGTRLLVL.